What follows describes a single TCR beta chain. Its antigen is not identified. Profiled with immunoSEQ multiplex PCR; TCRdb holds only in-frame clones, not every one. The sample lists roughly 41,000 clones, around two thirds seen once, with 6.5% to 8.5% in the top ten. The data belong to a study of vaccination effects on CD4 cells after COVID-19. Study results and limitations: Pronounced clonal contraction occurred in clones induced by infection and by vaccine late after vaccination. There were few convalescent patients in the study and no early post-infection timepoints.

Upon completion of 10 to 11 days in culture, CD4+ T cells were isolated. Two-dose BNT162b2 or mRNA-1273 vaccination was given to participants. Cultures had half their medium replaced with IL-2 medium on days 3 and 7. This CDR3 is built from 12 residues. V was trimmed by 8 bases and J by 2 bases, leaving 9 bases between them. Germline assignment: CDR1 ENHRY and CDR2 SYGVKD. The specimen comprised CD4+ T cells from PBMCs cultured without peptide, sampled after COVID-19 vaccination. The clonotype was recovered from a human donor who received a COVID-19 vaccine. This chain connects TRBV10-3 to TRBJ1-1; D is ambiguous. CDR3 DNA sequence: TGTGCCATCCGGACCGTCAACACTGAAGCTTTCTTT. Translating gives CAIRTVNTEAFF.